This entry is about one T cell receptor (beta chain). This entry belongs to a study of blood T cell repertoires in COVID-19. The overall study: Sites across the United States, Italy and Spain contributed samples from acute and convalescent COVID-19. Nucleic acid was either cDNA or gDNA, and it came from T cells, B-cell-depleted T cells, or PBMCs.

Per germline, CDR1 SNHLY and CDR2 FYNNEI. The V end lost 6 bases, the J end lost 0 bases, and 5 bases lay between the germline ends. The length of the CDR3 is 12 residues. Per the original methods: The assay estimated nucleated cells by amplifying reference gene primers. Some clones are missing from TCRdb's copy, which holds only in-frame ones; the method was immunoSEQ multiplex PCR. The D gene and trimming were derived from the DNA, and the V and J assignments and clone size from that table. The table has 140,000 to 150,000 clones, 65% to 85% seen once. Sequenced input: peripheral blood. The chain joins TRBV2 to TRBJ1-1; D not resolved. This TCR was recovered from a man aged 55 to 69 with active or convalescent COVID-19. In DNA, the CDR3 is TGTGCCAGCAGGCGGATGAACACTGAAGCTTTCTTT. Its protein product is CASRRMNTEAFF.